This T cell receptor beta chain was recorded in a study of graft-versus-host responses after intestinal transplantation. Study in general: Each patient got anti-thymocyte globulin induction, then tacrolimus and steroids for about 3 years.

This table comes from immunoSEQ multiplex PCR, and its TCRdb copy is limited to in-frame clones, with some not included. The sample has 60,000 to 75,000 clones, 89% seen once. Germline V gene data show CDR1 as MGHRA and CDR2 as YSYEKL. V was cut by 3 bases and J by 3 bases, with 8 bases left in between. CDR3 size: 13 residues. A note on this clone: Antigen specificity is unknown.

The receptor's source is a human donor who received an intestinal transplant. The rearrangement uses TRBV4-1 and TRBJ2-5; D not resolved. The sequencing used unstimulated CD8+ T cells sorted from spleen or lymph node cells, collected before intestinal transplant. CDR3 DNA: TGCGCCAGCAGCCATAGAGCTGAAGAGACCCAGTACTTC. This sequence encodes CASSHRAEETQYF.